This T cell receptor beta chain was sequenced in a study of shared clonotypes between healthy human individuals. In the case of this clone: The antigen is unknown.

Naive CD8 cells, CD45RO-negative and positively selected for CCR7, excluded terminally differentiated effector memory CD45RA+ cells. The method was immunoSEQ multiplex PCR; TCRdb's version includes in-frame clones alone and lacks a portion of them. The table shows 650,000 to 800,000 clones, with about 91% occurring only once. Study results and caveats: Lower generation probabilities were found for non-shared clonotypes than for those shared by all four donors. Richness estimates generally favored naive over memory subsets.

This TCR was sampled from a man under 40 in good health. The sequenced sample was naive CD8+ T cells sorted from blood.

The CDR3 region is CASSLPSGGSRYEQYF. The CDR3 DNA is TGTGCCAGCAGCTTACCGTCCGGCGGGAGTCGTTACGAGCAGTACTTC. The chain links TRBV28 to TRBJ2-7, with 7 nucleotides matching TRBD2. Germline V lookup: CDR1 MDHEN, CDR2 SYDVKM. V lost 6 bases to trimming and J lost 4 bases; unmatched junction nucleotides: 15. The CDR3 is made up of 16 amino acids.